The T cell receptor (beta chain) described here comes from a study of blood T cell repertoires in COVID-19. The germline CDR1 and CDR2 sequences are KGHSH and LQKENI. The CDR3 has 16 amino acids. The V gene end was trimmed by 2 bases and the J gene end by 0 bases; junction bases not matched to a gene: 5. How the authors handled the data: Nucleated cell number was recorded as an estimate derived from reference gene primer amplification. Sequencing used immunoSEQ multiplex PCR; TCRdb keeps in-frame clones, though not all of them. V, J and clone size are taken as reported in that table, and D and trimming were inferred from the DNA itself. The sample has about 160,000 clones; 84% are singletons.

The receptor was isolated from an older man with acute or convalescent COVID-19. This chain links TRBV18 with TRBJ2-3; TRBD1 matches 7 bases. Sequencing input: peripheral blood. The CDR3 protein is CASSPVRDSSTDTQYF. In nucleotides, the CDR3 is TGTGCCAGCTCACCAGTCCGGGACAGCAGCACAGATACGCAGTATTTT.